The rows below give T cell receptor beta chains drawn from one sample of a study of blood T cell repertoires in COVID-19. Using immunoSEQ multiplex PCR, the repertoire was profiled, and TCRdb retains in-frame clones only, with some absent. The sample lists 60,000 to 75,000 clones; approximately 79% were seen once. The specimen sequenced was peripheral blood. Receptors were obtained from a man aged 60-69 years with active or convalescent COVID-19. The CDR3 runs from the conserved cysteine through the conserved F or W. A D gene is named only where the DNA matches it firmly. Size tells how often a clone was seen (once, few, many) or the class of an expanded clone, and some rows leave it out.

abundance: NA
v_gene: TRBV19
d_gene: TRBD2
j_gene: TRBJ2-7
CDR3nt: TGTGCCAGTAGTAGAAGGACTAGCGGGGGCTACGAGCAGTACTTC
CDR3aa: CASSRRTSGGYEQYF

abundance: NA
v_gene: TRBV28
d_gene: NA
j_gene: TRBJ1-5
CDR3nt: TGTGCCAGCAGTTTAATCGAGAATCAGCCCCAGCATTTT
CDR3aa: CASSLIENQPQHF

abundance: once
v_gene: TRBV19
d_gene: TRBD1
j_gene: TRBJ1-1
CDR3nt: TGTGCCAGTAGTCTCGGACAGGCCTTCGCGGCTTTCTTT
CDR3aa: CASSLGQAFAAFF

abundance: NA
v_gene: TRBV15
d_gene: NA
j_gene: TRBJ2-7
CDR3nt: TGTGCCACCAGCAGATCGCTTGACAACACCTACGAGCAGTACTTC
CDR3aa: CATSRSLDNTYEQYF

abundance: NA
v_gene: TRBV6-5
d_gene: NA
j_gene: TRBJ1-2
CDR3nt: TGTGCCAGCCGCCTACAGGGCACCTTGGGCTACACCTTC
CDR3aa: CASRLQGTLGYTF

abundance: NA
v_gene: TRBV7-2
d_gene: NA
j_gene: TRBJ1-2
CDR3nt: TGTGCCAGCAGCTTACGGACAGCGCTACTATCTGGGAACTATGGCTACACCTTC
CDR3aa: CASSLRTALLSGNYGYTF

abundance: NA
v_gene: TRBV19
d_gene: NA
j_gene: TRBJ2-7
CDR3nt: TGTGCCAGTAGTAACCCCTCCACAGGGCGATGGCCCTACGAGCAGTACTTC
CDR3aa: CASSNPSTGRWPYEQYF

abundance: once
v_gene: TRBV5-5
d_gene: TRBD1
j_gene: TRBJ1-5
CDR3nt: TGTGCCAGCAGCTTGCTTACAGGGGAGCCCCAGCATTTT
CDR3aa: CASSLLTGEPQHF

abundance: NA
v_gene: TRBV6-4
d_gene: TRBD1
j_gene: TRBJ1-2
CDR3nt: TGTGCCAGCAGTGCAGGGGGCGCCCACTATGGCTACACCTTC
CDR3aa: CASSAGGAHYGYTF

abundance: NA
v_gene: TRBV18
d_gene: TRBD1
j_gene: TRBJ2-5
CDR3nt: TGTGCCAGCTCACCCTGGACAGGGGGAGACCAAGAGACCCAGTACTTC
CDR3aa: CASSPWTGGDQETQYF

abundance: NA
v_gene: TRBV7-3
d_gene: TRBD2
j_gene: TRBJ2-1
CDR3nt: TGTGCCAGCAGCCCCCCCGGGGGGGCCGATGAGCAGTTCTTC
CDR3aa: CASSPPGGADEQFF

abundance: NA
v_gene: TRBV10-3
d_gene: NA
j_gene: TRBJ1-3
CDR3nt: TGTGCCATCAGTGAGTCTCAGGGGCCTGGAAACACCATATATTTT
CDR3aa: CAISESQGPGNTIYF

abundance: NA
v_gene: TRBV28
d_gene: NA
j_gene: TRBJ1-6
CDR3nt: TGTGCCAGCATTACCTCGTGGAGGGAATTTGATTCACCCCTCCACTTT
CDR3aa: CASITSWREFDSPLHF

abundance: NA
v_gene: TRBV2
d_gene: NA
j_gene: TRBJ1-5
CDR3nt: TGTGCCAGCAGTGAAGCGCTCGGTCTACGGCCCCAGCATTTT
CDR3aa: CASSEALGLRPQHF

abundance: NA
v_gene: TRBV7-9
d_gene: NA
j_gene: TRBJ2-3
CDR3nt: TGTGCCAGCAGCTTTCGGGGTTCTAAAGATACGCAGTATTTT
CDR3aa: CASSFRGSKDTQYF

abundance: NA
v_gene: TRBV4-1
d_gene: TRBD2
j_gene: TRBJ2-1
CDR3nt: TGCGCCAGCAGCCTTCAGCGGGGGGGCATGGATGAGCAGTTCTTC
CDR3aa: CASSLQRGGMDEQFF

abundance: NA
v_gene: TRBV5-5
d_gene: NA
j_gene: TRBJ1-2
CDR3nt: TGTGCCAGCAGCACGAACAGGGCGGACTATGGCTACACCTTC
CDR3aa: CASSTNRADYGYTF

abundance: NA
v_gene: TRBV7-7
d_gene: TRBD1
j_gene: TRBJ2-7
CDR3nt: TGTGCCAGCAGCCCCAGACAGGGAGCCTCCTACGAGCAGTACTTC
CDR3aa: CASSPRQGASYEQYF

abundance: many
v_gene: TRBV19
d_gene: TRBD2
j_gene: TRBJ2-7
CDR3nt: TGTGCCAGTAGTGGGACTAGCGGGGCCTCCTACGAGCAGTACTTC
CDR3aa: CASSGTSGASYEQYF

abundance: NA
v_gene: TRBV6-5
d_gene: TRBD1
j_gene: TRBJ1-2
CDR3nt: TGTGCCAGCAGGGACAGGGGGCGCCTGAACTATGGCTACACCTTC
CDR3aa: CASRDRGRLNYGYTF

abundance: NA
v_gene: TRBV28
d_gene: NA
j_gene: TRBJ2-5
CDR3nt: TGTGCCAGCAGCCCCGGCGGGGCGGGGGCTAAAGAGACCCAGTACTTC
CDR3aa: CASSPGGAGAKETQYF

abundance: once
v_gene: TRBV10-3
d_gene: NA
j_gene: TRBJ2-1
CDR3nt: TGTGCCATCAACAGAAACAATGAGCAGTTCTTC
CDR3aa: CAINRNNEQFF

abundance: NA
v_gene: TRBV28
d_gene: NA
j_gene: TRBJ2-7
CDR3nt: TGTGCCAGCAGGTCCCCCGGGTCCCGGGGGTCCTACGAGCAGTACTTC
CDR3aa: CASRSPGSRGSYEQYF

abundance: NA
v_gene: TRBV7-9
d_gene: NA
j_gene: TRBJ1-2
CDR3nt: TGTGCCAGCAGCTTATTAGGGGGTTCCTATGGCTACACCTTC
CDR3aa: CASSLLGGSYGYTF

abundance: NA
v_gene: TRBV11-1
d_gene: NA
j_gene: TRBJ2-7
CDR3nt: TGTGCCAGCAGCTCAGGTGGTAGTGAGTACTTC
CDR3aa: CASSSGGSEYF

abundance: NA
v_gene: TRBV28
d_gene: TRBD2
j_gene: TRBJ2-3
CDR3nt: TGTGCCAGCAGTCGGTCCGGGACTAGCGGGGAGACAGATACGCAGTATTTT
CDR3aa: CASSRSGTSGETDTQYF

abundance: many
v_gene: TRBV7-6
d_gene: NA
j_gene: TRBJ2-2
CDR3nt: TGTGCCAGCAGCTTACGGGGACTGAACACCGGGGAGCTGTTTTTT
CDR3aa: CASSLRGLNTGELFF

abundance: few
v_gene: TRBV29-1
d_gene: TRBD1
j_gene: TRBJ1-1
CDR3nt: TGCAGCGTACCGGGACAGGGGTACACTGAAGCTTTCTTT
CDR3aa: CSVPGQGYTEAFF

abundance: NA
v_gene: TRBV28
d_gene: NA
j_gene: TRBJ2-7
CDR3nt: TGTGCCAGCAGTTTATTTTCTAGAGGGACCTACGAGCAGTACTTC
CDR3aa: CASSLFSRGTYEQYF